The 15 T cell receptor beta chains reported below all come from one sample, sequenced in a study of T cells in women clearing cervical HPV infection. TCRdb's table, derived via immunoSEQ multiplex PCR, lists solely in-frame clones and lacks some. The sample yields more than 20,000 clones, of which the top ten take up around a tenth. Sequenced input: blood buffy coat. Receptors were obtained from a woman between 18 and 69 years old with a cervical HPV16 infection that either progressed to CIN3+ or cleared (not recorded which).

Points on this clone: The sequenced fragment ends 3 residues before the CDR3 boundary, so the rest is inferred from the germline J gene. The rearrangement joins TRBV7-6 to TRBJ2-1; 7 nucleotides align to TRBD1. The germline V gene encodes CDR1 SGHVS and CDR2 FNYEAQ. J was trimmed by 2 bases and V by 3 bases; bases with no gene match: 4. This CDR3 comprises 15 residues. CDR3 amino acids: CASSLGQRTYNEQFF. The covered CDR3 bases are TGTGCCAGCAGCTTGGGACAGCGGACCTACAATGAG.

Of note for this clone: Read sequence stops 3 residues before the CDR3 end, and the germline J gene provides the missing end. This chain joins TRBV7-9 and TRBJ1-1; D is undetermined. V was cut by 3 bases and J by 7 bases, with 6 bases left in between. Germline CDR1 and CDR2: SEHNR and FQNEAQ (reference sequence). This CDR3 is built from 11 residues. Incomplete CDR3 DNA: TGTGCCAGCAGCTTTCACGGTGAA. Translation: CASSFHGE. The whole CDR3 protein reads CASSFHGEAFF.

For this clone: The sequence runs out 3 residues before the end of the CDR3; the remainder is reconstructed from the germline J gene. J is TRBJ2-3 and V is TRBV19, with D possibly being TRBD1 (6 bases). V was cut by 6 bases and J by 1 base, with 23 bases left in between. Germline V gene lookup returns CDR1 LNHDA and CDR2 SQIVND (reference sequence). This CDR3 region has 18 residues. The CDR3 reads CASSTQTITGSRTDTQYF. The DNA read from the CDR3 is TGTGCCAGTAGCACCCAAACAATAACAGGGTCGCGCACAGATACG.

Notes on this clone: The CDR3 end is not reached by the read, which stops 3 residues before it; the germline J gene fills it in. The rearrangement uses TRBV28 and TRBJ2-5; 8 nucleotides match TRBD1. V shed 6 bases, J shed 6 bases, and the junction held 12 bases outside the gene matches. The CDR3 runs 15 residues. Germline CDR1 and CDR2: MDHEN and SYDVKM. The covered CDR3 bases are TGTGCCAGCAGCCCCGGGACAGGAAGGCTACAGACC. Its protein is CASSPGTGRLQT. The entire CDR3 is CASSPGTGRLQTQYF.

As to this clone: The read terminates 3 residues before the CDR3 end, so the remaining end is supplied by the germline J gene. J is TRBJ1-4 and V is TRBV20-1; maybe TRBD1 (5 bases). The CDR3 runs to 13 residues. Trimming removed 7 bases at V and 0 bases at J, with 9 bases between. Germline CDR1 is DFQATT and CDR2 is SNEGSKA (reference sequence). The CDR3 here is CSVTGATNEKLFF. Incomplete CDR3 DNA: TGCAGTGTAACAGGTGCAACTAATGAAAAA.

With regard to this clone: The CDR3 extends 3 residues past the end of the read, so its final part is completed from the germline J gene. The chain couples TRBV18 to TRBJ2-1, with D possibly TRBD1 on 5 matching bases. This CDR3 has 14 residues. V was clipped by 2 bases and J by 2 bases, with 7 bases between them. Germline CDR1 reads KGHSH; CDR2 reads LQKENI. This CDR3 is CASSPDRTYNEQFF. The DNA read from the CDR3 is TGTGCCAGCTCACCAGACAGAACCTACAATGAG.

Comments on this clone: The CDR3 is cut off 3 residues early in the read; its end comes from the germline J gene. The chain links TRBV20-1 to TRBJ1-2, with 7 nucleotides matching TRBD1. V trimming: 6 bases; J trimming: 3 bases; junction bases outside the gene matches: 7. This CDR3 region has 13 residues. CDR1 DFQATT and CDR2 SNEGSKA come from the germline V gene (reference sequence). CDR3 DNA (partial): TGCAGTGCCCGGGAAGACAGGGACTATGGC. Protein sequence: CSAREDRDYG. The CDR3, in full, reads CSAREDRDYGYTF.

As to this clone: The read terminates 3 residues ahead of where the CDR3 ends, so the germline J gene completes it. V usage is TRBV27 and J usage is TRBJ1-1, with a weak D call TRBD1 (5 bases). Germline CDR1 MNHEY, CDR2 SMNVEV (reference sequence). Trimming removed 5 bases at V and 1 base at J, with 8 bases between. This CDR3 is built from 13 residues. CDR3 sequence reads: CASSSGANTEAFF. The sequenced CDR3 bases are TGTGCCAGCAGTAGTGGGGCGAACACTGAA.

As for this clone: The CDR3 end lies 3 residues beyond the end of the read and is filled in from the germline J gene. The chain has TRBV7-2 and TRBJ2-7; D ambiguous. Germline V gene sequence: CDR1 SGHTA, CDR2 FQGNSA. Trimming took 1 base from V and 2 from J, leaving 6 bases between them. This CDR3 contains 13 residues. The CDR3 protein is CASSLVIAYEQYF. The CDR3 DNA, read in part, is TGTGCCAGCAGCTTAGTTATAGCCTACGAG.

Regarding this clone: The read ends 3 residues shy of where the CDR3 ends; the end is completed using the germline J gene. The chain has TRBV6-2 or TRBV6-3 and TRBJ1-2; tentative D call: TRBD1 (6 bases). The CDR3 is 16 residues long. Per the germline V gene, CDR1 is MNHEY and CDR2 is SVGEGT. The germline V and J ends were trimmed by 6 bases and 0 bases, with 17 bases remaining between them. The CDR3 sequence: CASRIPNREANYGYTF. The sequenced part of the CDR3 DNA is TGTGCCAGCAGGATCCCTAACAGGGAGGCTAACTATGGC.

With respect to this clone: The missing CDR3 end, 3 residues past where the read stops, is filled in from the germline J gene. The chain combines TRBV5-1 with TRBJ1-4; the D gene is possibly TRBD1 (6 bases). V shed 3 bases and J shed 6 bases, with 12 bases lying between them. CDR3 length equals 14 residues. CDR1 SGHRS and CDR2 YFSETQ come from the germline V gene. CDR3 amino acids: CASSWTVQDEKLFF. Incomplete CDR3 DNA: TGCGCCAGCAGCTGGACAGTTCAAGATGAAAAA.

Comment on this clone: The read terminates 3 residues before the CDR3 end, so the remaining end is supplied by the germline J gene. V usage is TRBV3-1 (or the pseudogene TRBV3-2) and J usage is TRBJ2-5, with 7 bases fitting TRBD1. V shed 6 bases and J 5 bases; nucleotides not matched to a gene: 6. The CDR3 has 13 amino acids. The germline V gene encodes CDR1 LGHDT and CDR2 YNNKEL (reference sequence). The CDR3: CASSRQGGETQYF. The part of the CDR3 DNA that was read is TGTGCCAGCAGTAGACAGGGTGGGGAGACC.

With respect to this clone: Read coverage stops 3 residues before the CDR3 terminus; the germline J gene supplies the remainder. The rearrangement links TRBV19 to TRBJ2-1; 13 bases line up with TRBD2. Germline lookup yields CDR1 LNHDA and CDR2 SQIVND (reference sequence). The CDR3 spans 16 residues. Germline trimming cut 1 base from V and 3 bases from J; bases unmatched to any gene: 0. CDR3 protein: CASSIGTSGSYNEQFF. Incomplete CDR3 DNA: TGTGCCAGTAGTATAGGGACTAGCGGGAGCTACAATGAG.

With respect to this clone: The missing CDR3 end, 3 residues past where the read stops, is filled in from the germline J gene. The chain has TRBV10-3 and TRBJ1-4, with 7 bases that match TRBD1. Per germline, CDR1 ENHRY and CDR2 SYGVKD. The CDR3 is made up of 16 amino acids. V lost 3 bases and J lost 7; bases outside the gene matches: 11. The part of the CDR3 DNA that was read is TGTGCCATCAGTGACCGAAAAGGGGGCTCGGGTGAAAAA. Its translation: CAISDRKGGSGEK. The whole CDR3 reads CAISDRKGGSGEKLFF.

Remarks on this clone: The CDR3 extends 3 residues past the end of the read, so its final part is completed from the germline J gene. The chain couples TRBV29-1 to TRBJ1-2; 8 bases fit TRBD1. Germline-derived CDR1 and CDR2 are SQVTM and ANQGSEA. This CDR3 region has 16 residues. The J segment lost 3 bases and the V segment lost 6 bases, leaving 15 bases of the junction unmatched. This chain's CDR3 is CSVLAKLDRGYYGYTF. The covered CDR3 bases are TGCAGCGTCCTCGCAAAACTAGACAGGGGCTACTATGGC.